This T cell receptor (beta chain) came from a study of blood T cell repertoires in COVID-19. Study-level background: Acute and convalescent COVID-19 specimens originated in the United States, Italy and Spain.

Data came from immunoSEQ multiplex PCR; TCRdb stores just in-frame clones and leaves some out. Among tens of thousands of clones listed, approximately 90% were seen once. The sequenced material came from peripheral blood. This sequence was found in a man in his sixties or seventies with active or convalescent COVID-19.

The CDR3 loop is CASSLTGGHTGELFF. DNA for the CDR3: TGCGCCAGCAGCTTGACAGGGGGTCATACCGGGGAGCTGTTTTTT. The V gene is TRBV5-1, the J gene TRBJ2-2; 8 bases match TRBD1. Germline-derived CDR1 and CDR2 are SGHRS and YFSETQ. Unmatched junction bases numbered 4, after V lost 1 base and J lost 5 bases. This CDR3 is built from 15 residues.